The entry below describes one T cell receptor beta chain. Its specificity is unknown. Primers for the PCR totalled 60 Vbeta and 13 Jbeta. Sequencing was performed with immunoSEQ multiplex PCR; in TCRdb, only in-frame clones are kept and a portion is missing. The sample lists some 180,000 clones; roughly 80% were seen once. This entry comes from a study of cytomegalovirus exposure and HLA in healthy donors. Study context: Genetic ancestry analysis placed under 90% of the 398 donors that were genotyped in the Caucasian-associated cluster.

Study observations and caveats: According to reports, the classifier identified cytomegalovirus status with high specificity and sensitivity.

V gave up 3 bases and J gave up 4 bases, with 16 bases separating them. Germline-derived CDR1 and CDR2 are KGHSH and LQKENI. The CDR3 has 16 residues. This clonotype was sampled from a female donor in good health and CMV-seronegative. The sequencing input was PBMCs. V gene TRBV18 combines with J gene TRBJ1-5; TRBD1 might be the D (5 bases). The CDR3 loop is CASSPGEGGLNQPQHF. The CDR3 DNA reads TGTGCCAGCTCACCGGGGGAGGGCGGGCTAAATCAGCCCCAGCATTTT.